This entry concerns a single TCR beta chain. This sample was taken from a study of blood T cell repertoires in COVID-19. Across the whole study: The United States, Italy and Spain supplied acute and convalescent COVID-19 samples. PBMCs, B-cell-depleted T cells, or T cells were the source of the cDNA or gDNA that made up the material.

V dropped 5 bases and J dropped 1 base, with 8 bases sitting between them. The CDR3 extends over 13 amino acids. Per germline, CDR1 SGHTA and CDR2 FQGNSA. In the original analysis: Estimation of nucleated cell counts was performed using reference gene primer amplification. Libraries were prepared by immunoSEQ multiplex PCR; TCRdb keeps only in-frame clonotypes and omits some of them. That table furnishes V, J and clone size, whereas the DNA furnished D and trimming. Altogether 130,000 to 150,000 clones are present, 70% to 90% being singletons, with the ten largest covering about 5%. This sequence joins TRBV7-2 and TRBJ1-1; D not certain. Sequencing was carried out using peripheral blood. The sequence came from a woman in her forties or fifties with acute or convalescent COVID-19. CDR3 bases: TGTGCCAGCAGCCCATCCGGGAACACTGAAGCTTTCTTT. Its translation: CASSPSGNTEAFF.